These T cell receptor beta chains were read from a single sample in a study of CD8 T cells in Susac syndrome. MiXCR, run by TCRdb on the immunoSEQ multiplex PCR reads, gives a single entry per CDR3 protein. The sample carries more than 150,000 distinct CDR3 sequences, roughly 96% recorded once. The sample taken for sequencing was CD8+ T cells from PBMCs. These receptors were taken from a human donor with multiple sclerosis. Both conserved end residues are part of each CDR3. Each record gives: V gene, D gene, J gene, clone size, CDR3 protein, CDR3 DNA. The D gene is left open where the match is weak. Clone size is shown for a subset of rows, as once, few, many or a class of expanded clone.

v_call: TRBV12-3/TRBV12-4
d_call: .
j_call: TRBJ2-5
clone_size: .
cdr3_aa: CASSPGGEETQYF
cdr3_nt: TGTGCCAGCAGTCCCGGGGGTGAGGAGACCCAGTACTTC

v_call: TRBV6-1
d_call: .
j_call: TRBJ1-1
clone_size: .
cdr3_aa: CASTPSGGNTEAFF
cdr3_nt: TGTGCCAGCACCCCGAGTGGGGGGAACACTGAAGCTTTCTTT

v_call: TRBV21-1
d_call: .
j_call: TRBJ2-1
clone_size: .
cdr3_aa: CASIHPGRNNEQFF
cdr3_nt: TGTGCCAGCATCCACCCGGGACGGAACAATGAGCAGTTCTTC

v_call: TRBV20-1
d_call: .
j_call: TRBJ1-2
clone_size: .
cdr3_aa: CSATRDFSNYGYTF
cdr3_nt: TGCAGTGCTACCAGGGACTTTTCTAACTATGGCTACACCTTC

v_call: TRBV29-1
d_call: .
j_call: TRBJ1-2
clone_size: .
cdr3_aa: CSVDPTDSTLMGYTF
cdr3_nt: TGCAGCGTTGACCCCACGGACTCAACTCTTATGGGCTACACCTTC

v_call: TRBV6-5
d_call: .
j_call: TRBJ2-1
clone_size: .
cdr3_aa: CASSYSILGNEQFF
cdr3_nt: TGTGCCAGCAGTTACTCGATACTGGGGAATGAGCAGTTCTTC

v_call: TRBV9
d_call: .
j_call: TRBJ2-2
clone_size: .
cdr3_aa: CASSAGPSVGELFF
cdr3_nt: TGTGCCAGCAGCGCGGGACCCTCGGTAGGGGAGCTGTTTTTT

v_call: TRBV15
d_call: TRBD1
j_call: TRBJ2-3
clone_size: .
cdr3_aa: CATSRSGTGYDTQYF
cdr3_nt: TGTGCCACCAGCAGGTCCGGGACAGGCTATGATACGCAGTATTTT

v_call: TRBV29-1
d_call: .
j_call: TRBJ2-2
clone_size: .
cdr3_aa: CSVELSNTGELFF
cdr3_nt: TGCAGCGTTGAACTTTCGAACACCGGGGAGCTGTTTTTT

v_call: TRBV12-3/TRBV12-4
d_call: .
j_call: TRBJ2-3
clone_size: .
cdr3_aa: CASSSEDTQYF
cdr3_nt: TGTGCCAGCAGTTCGGAAGATACGCAGTATTTT

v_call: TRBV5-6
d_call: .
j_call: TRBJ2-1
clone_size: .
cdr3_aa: CASRTTYNEQFF
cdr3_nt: TGTGCCAGCAGGACTACCTACAATGAGCAGTTCTTC

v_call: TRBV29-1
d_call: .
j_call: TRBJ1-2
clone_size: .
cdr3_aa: CSVDRGEGHGYTF
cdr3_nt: TGCAGCGTTGACCGGGGAGAGGGACATGGCTACACCTTC

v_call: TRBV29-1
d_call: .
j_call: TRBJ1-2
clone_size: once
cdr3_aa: CSCIGSYGYTF
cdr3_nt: TGCAGCTGCATCGGTAGCTATGGCTACACCTTC

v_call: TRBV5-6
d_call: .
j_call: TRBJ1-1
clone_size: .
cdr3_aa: CASSLGPDTEAFF
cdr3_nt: TGTGCCAGCAGCTTAGGGCCGGACACTGAAGCTTTCTTT

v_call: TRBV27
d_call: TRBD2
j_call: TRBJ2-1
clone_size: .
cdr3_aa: CASNKRGLVNEQFF
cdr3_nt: TGTGCCAGCAACAAGCGGGGGTTGGTGAATGAGCAGTTCTTC

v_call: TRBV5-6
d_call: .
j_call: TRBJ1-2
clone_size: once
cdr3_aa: CASIERDGNYGYTF
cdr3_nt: TGTGCCAGCATCGAACGGGACGGAAACTATGGCTACACCTTC

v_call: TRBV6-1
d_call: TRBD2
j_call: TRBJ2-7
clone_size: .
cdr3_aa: CASSELAGGIYEQYF
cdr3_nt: TGTGCCAGCAGTGAATTAGCGGGGGGGATCTACGAGCAGTACTTC

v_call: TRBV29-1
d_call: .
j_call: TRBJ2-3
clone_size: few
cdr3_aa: CSVPSTDTQYF
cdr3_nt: TGCAGCGTTCCTAGCACAGATACGCAGTATTTT

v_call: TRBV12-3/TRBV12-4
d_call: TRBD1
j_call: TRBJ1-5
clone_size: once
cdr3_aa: CASRKDRSNQPQHF
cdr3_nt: TGTGCCAGCAGGAAGGACAGGAGCAATCAGCCCCAGCATTTT

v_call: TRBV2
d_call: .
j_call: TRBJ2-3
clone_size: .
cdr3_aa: CASSDVRGRYTDTQYF
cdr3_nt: TGTGCCAGCAGTGATGTGCGGGGCAGGTACACAGATACGCAGTATTTT

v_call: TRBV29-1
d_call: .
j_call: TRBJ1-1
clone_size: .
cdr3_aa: CSGIPGLQEAFF
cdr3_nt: TGCAGCGGAATTCCGGGACTCCAGGAAGCTTTCTTT

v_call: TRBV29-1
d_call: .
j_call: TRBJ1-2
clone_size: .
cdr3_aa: CSGFGKGGYTF
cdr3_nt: TGCAGCGGCTTCGGGAAGGGAGGCTACACCTTC

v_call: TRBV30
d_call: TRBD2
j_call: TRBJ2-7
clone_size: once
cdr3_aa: CAWSVGLGLAAYEQYF
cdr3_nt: TGTGCCTGGAGTGTAGGGTTGGGACTAGCGGCCTACGAGCAGTACTTC

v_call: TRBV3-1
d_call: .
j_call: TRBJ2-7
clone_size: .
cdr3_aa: CASSLLGSYEQYF
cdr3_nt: TGTGCCAGCAGCCTTCTCGGCTCCTACGAGCAGTACTTC

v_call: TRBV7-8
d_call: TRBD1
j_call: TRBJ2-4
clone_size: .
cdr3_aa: CASSLLSVYRGIENIQYF
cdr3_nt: TGTGCCAGCAGCTTATTATCCGTTTACAGGGGGATTGAAAACATTCAGTACTTC

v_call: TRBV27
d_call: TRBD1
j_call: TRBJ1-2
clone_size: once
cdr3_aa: CASSLGTGDNGYTF
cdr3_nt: TGTGCCAGCAGTTTAGGGACAGGGGATAATGGCTACACCTTC

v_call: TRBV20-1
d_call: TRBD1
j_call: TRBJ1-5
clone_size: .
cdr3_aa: CSASEPPPGQGAKQPQHF
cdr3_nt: TGCAGTGCTAGTGAACCCCCTCCGGGACAGGGGGCGAAGCAGCCCCAGCATTTT